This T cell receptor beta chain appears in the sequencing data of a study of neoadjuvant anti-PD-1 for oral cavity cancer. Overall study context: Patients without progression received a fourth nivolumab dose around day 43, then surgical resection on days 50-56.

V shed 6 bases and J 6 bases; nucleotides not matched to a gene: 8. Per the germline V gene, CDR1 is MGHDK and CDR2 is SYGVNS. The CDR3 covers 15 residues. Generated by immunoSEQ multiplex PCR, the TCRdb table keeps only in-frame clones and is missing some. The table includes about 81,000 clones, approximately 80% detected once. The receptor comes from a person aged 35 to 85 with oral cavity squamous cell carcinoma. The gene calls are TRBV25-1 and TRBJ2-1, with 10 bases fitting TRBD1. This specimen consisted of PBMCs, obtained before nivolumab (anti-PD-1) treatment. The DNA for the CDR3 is TGTGCCAGCAGAGCTCCCGGGACAGGGGCCAATGAGCAGTTCTTC. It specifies CASRAPGTGANEQFF.